Listed below are T cell receptor beta chains from one sample, sequenced in a study of blood T cell repertoires in COVID-19. Clones were read by immunoSEQ multiplex PCR, and TCRdb kept only the in-frame ones, dropping some. The table has approximately 450,000 clones, approximately 90% seen once; the top ten hold about 4.3%. Sequenced: peripheral blood. These TCRs come from a woman aged 25-40 years with acute or convalescent COVID-19. The CDR3 runs from the conserved cysteine through the conserved F or W. A D gene is named only where the DNA matches it firmly. Clone size, where shown, is once, few, many, or a class for clones that have expanded.

j_call v_call d_call clone_size cdr3_nt cdr3_aa
TRBJ2-1 TRBV27 TRBD2 - TGTGCCAGCAGTCCGGGGGGGCCGTGGAATGAGCAGTTCTTC CASSPGGPWNEQFF
TRBJ2-1 TRBV10-2 TRBD2 few TGCGCCAGCACTCCGACTAGCGGGGGGGCTAATGAGCAGTTCTTC CASTPTSGGANEQFF
TRBJ1-2 TRBV5-1 - - TGCGCCAGCAGCCACAGGGCTAACTATGGCTACACCTTC CASSHRANYGYTF
TRBJ2-1 TRBV25-1 - few TGTGCCAGCAGTGAGGCGGGGAAAGTCAATGAGCAGTTCTTC CASSEAGKVNEQFF
TRBJ2-7 TRBV5-1 TRBD1 - TGCGCCAGCAGCATAAATACAGGGGGCGGTTACGAGCAGTACTTC CASSINTGGGYEQYF
TRBJ1-1 TRBV5-5 TRBD1 - TGTGCCAGCAGATTGCCCTGGACAGGGAGCGCTGAAGCTTTCTTT CASRLPWTGSAEAFF
TRBJ2-3 TRBV13 - - TGTGCCAGCAGCCCCGCCGGAGGGGAACCCACAGATACGCAGTATTTT CASSPAGGEPTDTQYF
TRBJ2-7 TRBV19 - - TGTGCCAGGCGAGATGCCTACGAGCAGTACTTC CARRDAYEQYF
TRBJ2-3 TRBV2 TRBD2 many TGTGCCAGCATGGGGGGGGTCCAGGGTACGCAGTATTTT CASMGGVQGTQYF
TRBJ2-7 TRBV19 TRBD1 - TGTGCCAGTAGTTTTGGGACAGGCGACTACGAGCAGTACTTC CASSFGTGDYEQYF
TRBJ2-7 TRBV19 TRBD2 - TGTGCCAGTAGTAGATCACTAGCGGGGGGCCGCTACGAGCAGTACTTC CASSRSLAGGRYEQYF
TRBJ2-1 TRBV7-9 TRBD1 - TGTGCCAGCAGCCCGGGACAGTACAATGAGCAGTTCTTC CASSPGQYNEQFF
TRBJ2-7 TRBV19 TRBD1 once TGTGCCAGTCGGTTCGGGACAGGATCCTACGAGCAGTACTTC CASRFGTGSYEQYF
TRBJ1-2 TRBV12-3/TRBV12-4 - - TGTGCCAGCAGTCCGGGCTATGGCTACACCTTC CASSPGYGYTF
TRBJ2-1 TRBV28 TRBD2 - TGTGCCAGCAACGCGGGGGGGTCTTATCGGAATGAGCAGTTCTTC CASNAGGSYRNEQFF